The 17 T cell receptor beta chains given below trace back to one sample, sequenced in a study of T cells in Graves' hyperthyroidism and ophthalmopathy. Amplification yielded TCR beta CDR3 regions, with RNA transcripts as the source. The HTBI set primed first-round TCR CDR3 RT-PCR. From the multiplex PCR reads, TCRdb called clonotypes with MiXCR, one entry per CDR3 protein. The data contain fewer than 750,000 distinct CDR3 sequences, 46% of them singletons. The sample comprised peripheral blood or thyroid tissue (not recorded which). Receptors were obtained from a woman aged 18 to 35 with Graves' hyperthyroidism.

In this sample, this clonotype turned up a few times. This sequence joins TRBV5-1 and TRBJ2-7; 7 bases are a match to TRBD1. Germline CDR1 is SGHRS and CDR2 is YFSETQ. This CDR3 spans 15 amino acids. With 0 bases clipped from V and 2 bases from J, the junction kept 5 bases outside the gene matches. The DNA for the CDR3 is TGCGCCAGCAGCTTGGCCGGACAGGAGACCTACGAGCAGTACTTC. This codes for CASSLAGQETYEQYF.

The rearrangement links TRBV7-2 to TRBJ2-7, with 7 bases matching TRBD1. The germline CDR1 and CDR2 sequences are SGHTA and FQGNSA. The CDR3 consists of 12 residues. J gave up 7 bases and V 5 bases, and 5 bases lay outside the gene matches. The CDR3: CASSTQGWEQYF. CDR3 DNA: TGTGCCAGCAGCACACAGGGGTGGGAGCAGTACTTC.

The chain links TRBV25-1 to TRBJ1-5, with D hard to call. The V gene lost 2 bases and the J gene lost 3 bases, with 8 bases spanning the gap. Germline V gives CDR1 MGHDK, CDR2 SYGVNS. The CDR3 runs 14 residues. CDR3 DNA sequence: TGTGCCAGCAGTGAACAGGCCCCCAATCAGCCCCAGCATTTT. This encodes CASSEQAPNQPQHF.

This clonotype has at least ten counts. The chain recombines TRBV19 with TRBJ1-5; 8 bases line up with TRBD1. With 7 bases clipped from V and 6 bases from J, the junction kept 8 bases outside the gene matches. The germline V gene encodes CDR1 LNHDA and CDR2 SQIVND (reference sequence). This CDR3 region has 14 residues. CDR3 protein: CASTPRGPAQPQHF. For the CDR3, the DNA is TGTGCCAGTACCCCCAGGGGGCCCGCTCAGCCCCAGCATTTT.

This clonotype was seen at least ten times. J is TRBJ2-7 and V is TRBV9; D unresolved. Germline CDR1 SGDLS, CDR2 YYNGEE. The CDR3 spans 12 residues. Trimming removed 4 bases from V and 5 bases from J, with 10 bases in between. The CDR3 region is CASSSQAHEQYF. The DNA of the CDR3 is TGTGCCAGCAGCTCCCAGGCCCACGAGCAGTACTTC.

The rearrangement uses TRBV7-6 and TRBJ2-7; D not resolved. This CDR3 spans 13 amino acids. Germline loops: CDR1 SGHVS, CDR2 FNYEAQ. Trimming took 5 bases from V and 6 from J, leaving 14 bases between them. The chain's CDR3 is CASSSYPYGEQYF. In nucleotides, the CDR3 is TGTGCCAGCAGCAGTTACCCATATGGCGAGCAGTACTTC.

Written as DNA, the CDR3 is TGTGCCACCAGTGAGAGGCTAGCAGGCTGGAACACCGGGGAGCTGTTTTTT. This codes for CATSERLAGWNTGELFF. The chain uses TRBV24-1 and TRBJ2-2; D is possibly TRBD2 (5 bases). The CDR3 has 17 residues. Germline V gene sequence: CDR1 KGHDR, CDR2 SFDVKD. V was cut by 4 bases and J by 1 base, with 15 bases left in between.

V is TRBV29-1 and J is TRBJ1-5, with D possibly being TRBD1 (5 bases). Germline V gene lookup returns CDR1 SQVTM and CDR2 ANQGSEA. The CDR3 runs to 12 residues. Trimming stripped 4 bases from V and 12 bases from J, with 16 bases between. The CDR3 coding sequence is TGCAGCGTTGGCCCAGTGAGGGGCGTCCAGCATTTT. Its translation: CSVGPVRGVQHF.

This clonotype showed up many times. The chain combines TRBV12-3 or TRBV12-4 with TRBJ2-7; D remains ambiguous. V lost 6 bases and J 1 base, leaving 10 bases between the germline ends. The CDR3 length is 13 residues. In DNA form, the CDR3 reads TGTGCCAGCAGCTCACTTGCGTCCTACGAGCAGTACTTC. Translation: CASSSLASYEQYF.

The chain uses TRBV4-3 and TRBJ2-7; TRBD1 might be the D (9 bases). This CDR3 contains 16 residues. CDR1 is LGHNA, CDR2 YSLEER, per germline. Trimming pared 6 bases from V and 6 bases from J, leaving 24 bases between. The DNA of the CDR3 is TGCGCCAGCAGACTAGCGGCGGGGACAGGGACCCTCGAGCAGTACTTC. This sequence encodes CASRLAAGTGTLEQYF.

This chain uses TRBV7-2 with TRBJ1-1; tentative D call: TRBD1 (6 bases). Germline V gene data show CDR1 as SGHTA and CDR2 as FQGNSA. There are 14 residues in the CDR3. Trimming stripped 3 bases from V and 3 bases from J, with 11 bases between. The CDR3 here is CASSFRPGDTEAFF. In DNA, the CDR3 is TGTGCCAGCAGCTTTAGGCCAGGGGACACTGAAGCTTTCTTT. The full variable domain, rest sourced from reference TRBV7-2 and TRBJ1-1, is GAGVSQSPSNKVTEKGKDVELRCDPISGHTALYWYRQSLGQGLEFLIYFQGNSAPDKSGLPSDRFSAERTGGSVSTLTIQRTQQEDSAVYLCASSFRPGDTEAFFGQGTRLTVV.

This clonotype was recorded many times. The chain carries TRBV5-6 and TRBJ1-6; no firm D call. The CDR3 has 12 amino acids. Germline CDR1 SGHDT, CDR2 YYEEEE. The ends were cut back, 3 bases at V and 7 bases at J, with 5 bases in the middle. The DNA of the CDR3 is TGTGCCAGCAGCTGGTGGAATTCACCCCTCCACTTT. Amino acids: CASSWWNSPLHF.

The chain combines TRBV5-1 with TRBJ1-1; unclear D gene. Deletions cut 0 bases from V and 7 bases from J, with 13 bases between. Germline V gene lookup returns CDR1 SGHRS and CDR2 YFSETQ. This CDR3 is 14 amino acids long. CDR3 sequence: CASSLGLSYNEAFF. CDR3 bases: TGCGCCAGCAGCTTGGGCCTCTCCTACAATGAAGCTTTCTTT.

This clonotype occurred once. This sequence joins TRBV2 and TRBJ2-7, with D perhaps TRBD2 (5 bases). Between the trimmed V and J ends, which lost 7 bases and 7 bases, there was a span of 14 bases. From germline, CDR1 is SNHLY and CDR2 FYNNEI. The CDR3 is 12 residues long. The CDR3 bases are TGTGCCAGCATCGAGGAGGCTAGGGAGCAGTACTTC. Its protein product is CASIEEAREQYF.

In this sample, this clonotype turned up once. A much larger clone sits a single nucleotide away, making a read error possible. The chain joins TRBV7-2 to TRBJ1-2, with D unresolved. The germline gives CDR1 SGHTA, CDR2 FQGNSA. This CDR3 has 19 amino acids. In DNA, the CDR3 is TGTGCCGGCAGCTTAGCGCCCCGGTATCCTCCAGCCGGAGTTTATGGCTACACCTTC. Encoded protein: CAGSLAPRYPPAGVYGYTF.

The chain joins TRBV19 to TRBJ2-7; 13 bases map to TRBD2. Germline assignment: CDR1 LNHDA and CDR2 SQIVND (reference sequence). The length of the CDR3 is 13 residues. Trimming cost V 9 bases and J 5 bases; bases outside gene matches: 4. The CDR3 DNA reads TGTGCCAGCCGGGGACTAGCGGGGAACGAGCAGTACTTC. Protein sequence: CASRGLAGNEQYF.

This clonotype was found many times. The chain joins TRBV25-1 to TRBJ2-6, with D perhaps TRBD2 (5 bases). Germline assignment: CDR1 MGHDK and CDR2 SYGVNS. Trimming stripped 7 bases from V and 0 bases from J, with 7 bases between. This CDR3 is 14 amino acids long. CDR3 nucleotide sequence: TGTGCCAGCACCGGACTCTCTGGGGCCAACGTCCTGACTTTC. Its protein is CASTGLSGANVLTF.